This record looks at one T cell receptor beta chain sequence and its context. What it recognizes is unknown. The sample belongs to a study of memory CD4+ T cells and cytomegalovirus serostatus. Turning to the study itself: Healthy Belgian adult donors included nine or ten CMV-positive and 24 CMV-negative people.

Germline-derived CDR1 and CDR2 are ENHRY and SYGVKD. The germline V and J ends were trimmed by 4 bases and 0 bases, with 10 bases remaining between them. This CDR3 is 16 amino acids long. Profiled with immunoSEQ multiplex PCR; TCRdb holds only in-frame clones, not every one. This table holds 35,000 to 50,000 clones, about 79% found once. Findings and caveats of the study: Of under 200 reported CMV TCRbeta sequences, under 80 were found in memory CD4+ repertoires. CMV serostatus prediction reached median AUC around 0.95, or 0.9 with US-trained model.

The sort gate was single viable CD3+CD4+CD8-CD45RO+ cells for memory CD4+ T cells. The sequenced material came from memory CD4+ T cells from blood. The chain carries TRBV10-3 and TRBJ1-6; maybe TRBD1 (5 bases). The receptor comes from an adult in good health and CMV-seronegative. The CDR3 region has the DNA TGTGCCATCAGTGTTCGCGGGGCCTCCTATAATTCACCCCTCCACTTT. This codes for CAISVRGASYNSPLHF.